This T cell receptor beta chain stems from a study of T cells in Graves' hyperthyroidism and ophthalmopathy. The source material, RNA transcripts, was used to amplify TCR beta CDR3 regions. The TCR CDR3 was amplified in a first-round RT-PCR using the HTBI primer set. TCRdb reprocessed the multiplex PCR reads with MiXCR, giving one entry per CDR3 protein. The table has fewer than 400,000 distinct CDR3 sequences, over 11% seen once. This CDR3 contains 14 residues. Trimming at V came to 10 bases and at J to 0 bases, leaving 7 bases not matched to a gene. Germline V CDR1 and CDR2: SNHLY, FYNNEI. This clonotype has a count of ten or more.

The clonotype was recovered from a man in his fifties with Graves' ophthalmopathy. The specimen was blood. The V and J genes are TRBV2 and TRBJ1-1; TRBD1 agrees at 8 bases. The CDR3 bases are TGTGCCACCCTAAAGGACAGGGTGAACACTGAAGCTTTCTTT. The encoded protein is CATLKDRVNTEAFF.